A selection of T cell receptor beta chains follows, all from one sample in a study of T cell changes during pregnancy in multiple sclerosis. Libraries were prepared by immunoSEQ multiplex PCR; TCRdb keeps only in-frame clonotypes and omits some of them. The sample yields about 59,000 clones, over 85% seen once. Sequencing used CD8+ T cells from peripheral blood mononuclear cells, obtained in the third trimester of pregnancy. All receptors come from a female donor with multiple sclerosis, enrolled in a pregnancy study. CDR3s include the opening cysteine and the closing phenylalanine or tryptophan. The D gene is left open where the match is weak. Not every row has a clone size; where given, it reads once, few, many or a size class.

.	TRBJ1-5	TRBD1	TRBV27	TGTGCCAGCAGTTTATCGAGAGGGACAGGGGTAGGGCAGCCCCAGCATTTT	CASSLSRGTGVGQPQHF
.	TRBJ1-2	.	TRBV5-1	TGCGCCAGCAGCTTGGACCCGGGAAACTATGGCTACACCTTC	CASSLDPGNYGYTF
.	TRBJ2-7	.	TRBV19	TGTGCCAGTAGTATGACGAGCGACGAGCAGTACTTC	CASSMTSDEQYF
medium-sized	TRBJ2-1	.	TRBV9	TGTGCCAGCAGCCCGACTCCCTATCACTACAATGAGCAGTTCTTC	CASSPTPYHYNEQFF
.	TRBJ2-3	.	TRBV10-1	TGCGCCAGCAGTGAGTTCGGTATCGACAGAACGGATACGCAGTATTTT	CASSEFGIDRTDTQYF
.	TRBJ2-1	.	TRBV7-9	TGTGCCAGCAGCCAACTGGCGGGAAGGCCGTACAATGAGCAGTTCTTC	CASSQLAGRPYNEQFF
.	TRBJ2-1	.	TRBV30	TGTGCCTGGACCGACAGTTACAATGAGCAGTTCTTC	CAWTDSYNEQFF
.	TRBJ1-1	TRBD1	TRBV15	TGTGCCACCAGCTCTAAAGGGACAGGCCTGGGTGAAGCTTTCTTT	CATSSKGTGLGEAFF
.	TRBJ1-2	TRBD1	TRBV23-1	TGCGCCAGCAACCCGACAGGGGGTGTATATGACTATGGCTACACCTTC	CASNPTGGVYDYGYTF
.	TRBJ1-1	.	TRBV28	TGTGCCAGCAGTCTAGACAGTGAAGCTTTCTTT	CASSLDSEAFF
.	TRBJ1-1	.	TRBV7-9	TGTGCCAGCAGCCAGGCCCCGGAAGCTTTCTTT	CASSQAPEAFF
.	TRBJ1-2	.	TRBV10-2	TGCGCCAGCAGCAGGGGCCCAAGGGAAATCTATGGCTACACCTTC	CASSRGPREIYGYTF
.	TRBJ1-5	.	TRBV6-1	TGTGCCAGCGGCGGAGGATATAGCAATCAGCCCCAGCATTTT	CASGGGYSNQPQHF
.	TRBJ2-1	.	TRBV6-4	TGTGCCAGCAGTGAAATCGGGAGCAACGGAATAGGAAACAATGAGCAGTTCTTC	CASSEIGSNGIGNNEQFF